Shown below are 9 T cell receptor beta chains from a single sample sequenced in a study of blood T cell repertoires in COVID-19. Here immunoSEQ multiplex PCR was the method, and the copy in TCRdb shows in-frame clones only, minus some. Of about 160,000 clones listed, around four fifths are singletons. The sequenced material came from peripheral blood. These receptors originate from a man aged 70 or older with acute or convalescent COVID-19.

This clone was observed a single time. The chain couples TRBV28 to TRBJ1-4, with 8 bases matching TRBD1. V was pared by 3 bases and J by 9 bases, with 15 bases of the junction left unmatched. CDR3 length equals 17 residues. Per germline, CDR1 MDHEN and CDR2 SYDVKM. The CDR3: CASSFPFTGTGPQKLFF. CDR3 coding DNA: TGTGCCAGCAGTTTCCCCTTTACCGGGACAGGACCTCAAAAACTGTTTTTT. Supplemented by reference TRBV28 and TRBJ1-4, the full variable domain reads DVKVTQSSRYLVKRTGEKVFLECVQDMDHENMFWYRQDPGLGLRLIYFSYDVKMKEKGDIPEGYSVSREKKERFSLILESASTNQTSMYLCASSFPFTGTGPQKLFFGSGTQLSVL.

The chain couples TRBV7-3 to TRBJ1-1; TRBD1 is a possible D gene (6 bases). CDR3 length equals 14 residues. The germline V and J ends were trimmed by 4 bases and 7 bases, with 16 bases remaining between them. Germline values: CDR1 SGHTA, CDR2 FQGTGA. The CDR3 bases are TGTGCCAGCAGCTCCGACAGGCTGTTTGGTGAAGCTTTCTTT. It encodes CASSSDRLFGEAFF. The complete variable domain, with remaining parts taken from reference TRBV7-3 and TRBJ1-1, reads GAGVSQTPSNKVTEKGKYVELRCDPISGHTALYWYRQSLGQGPEFLIYFQGTGAADDSGLPNDRFFAVRPEGSVSTLKIQRTERGDSAVYLCASSSDRLFGEAFFGQGTRLTVV.

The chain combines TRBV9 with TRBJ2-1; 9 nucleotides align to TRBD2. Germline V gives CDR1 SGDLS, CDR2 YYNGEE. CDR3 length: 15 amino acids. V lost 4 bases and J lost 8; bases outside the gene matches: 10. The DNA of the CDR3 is TGTGCCAGCAGCCCCTCCGGGACTAGCTTACATGAGCAGTTCTTC. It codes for CASSPSGTSLHEQFF. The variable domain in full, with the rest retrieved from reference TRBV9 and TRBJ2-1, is DSGVTQTPKHLITATGQRVTLRCSPRSGDLSVYWYQQSLDQGLQFLIQYYNGEERAKGNILERFSAQQFPDLHSELNLSSLELGDSALYFCASSPSGTSLHEQFFGPGTRLTVL.

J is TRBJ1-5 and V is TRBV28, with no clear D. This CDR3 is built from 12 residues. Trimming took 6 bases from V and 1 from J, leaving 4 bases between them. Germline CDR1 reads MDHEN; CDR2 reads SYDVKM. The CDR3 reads CASRQSNQPQHF. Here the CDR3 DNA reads TGTGCCAGCAGACAGAGCAATCAGCCCCAGCATTTT.

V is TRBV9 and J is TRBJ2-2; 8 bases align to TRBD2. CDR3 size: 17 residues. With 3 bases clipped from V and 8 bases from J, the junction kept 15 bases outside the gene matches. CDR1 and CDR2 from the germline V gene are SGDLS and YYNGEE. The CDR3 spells CASSAFIAGNGAGELFF. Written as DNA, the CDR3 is TGTGCCAGCAGCGCCTTTATAGCGGGAAACGGTGCGGGGGAGCTGTTTTTT.

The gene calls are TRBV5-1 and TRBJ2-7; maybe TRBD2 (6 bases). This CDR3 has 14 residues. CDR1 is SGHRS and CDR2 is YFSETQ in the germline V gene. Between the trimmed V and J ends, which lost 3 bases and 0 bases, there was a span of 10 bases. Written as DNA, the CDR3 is TGCGCCAGCAGCTATGGGACTGCCTCCTACGAGCAGTACTTC. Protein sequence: CASSYGTASYEQYF.

The CDR3, as DNA: TGTGCCAGCAGTGCGGACAGATTATATGGCTACACCTTC. Residues: CASSADRLYGYTF. The rearrangement uses TRBV12-3 or TRBV12-4 and TRBJ1-2, with a possible D match to TRBD1 (6 bases). V lost 5 bases and J 5 bases, leaving 12 bases between the germline ends. The CDR3 runs to 13 residues.

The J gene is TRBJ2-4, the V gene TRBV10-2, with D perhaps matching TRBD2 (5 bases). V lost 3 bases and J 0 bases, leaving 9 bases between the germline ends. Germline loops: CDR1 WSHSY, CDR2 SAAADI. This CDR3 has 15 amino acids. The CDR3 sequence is CASSDSDLAKNIQYF. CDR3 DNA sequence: TGCGCCAGCAGTGATTCGGACTTAGCCAAAAACATTCAGTACTTC.

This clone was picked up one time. The CDR3, as DNA: TGTGCCAGCCTGGGGGCAGGGGGTATGAACACTGAAGCTTTCTTT. Translating it yields CASLGAGGMNTEAFF. The chain is built from TRBV2 and TRBJ1-1; TRBD1 matches at 7 bases. This CDR3 comprises 15 residues. V was pared by 8 bases and J by 0 bases, with 9 bases of the junction left unmatched. Per the germline V gene, CDR1 is SNHLY and CDR2 is FYNNEI.